This is a list of T cell receptor beta chains from one sample in a study of blood T cell repertoires in COVID-19. TCRdb's table, derived via immunoSEQ multiplex PCR, lists solely in-frame clones and lacks some. Among approximately 110,000 clones, approximately 89% were seen once, and the ten largest hold roughly 3.2%. The sample taken for sequencing was peripheral blood. These receptors all stem from a woman older than 75 with COVID-19, enrolled during active disease. Each CDR3 is given with its conserved first and last residue. A D gene is named only where the DNA matches it firmly.

>-|TRBJ2-1|TRBV7-2
CASSLGLNNEQFF
>-|TRBJ1-2|TRBV10-3
CAISREGYYGYTF
>TRBD1|TRBJ2-7|TRBV5-5
CASSRDSTPFYEQYF
>-|TRBJ1-4|TRBV3-1/TRBV3-2
CASSSQKSGGIAEKLFF
>TRBD1|TRBJ1-5|TRBV7-8
CASSLGTGSGRPQHF
>-|TRBJ2-5|TRBV11-2
CASSLPGGTQYF
>TRBD1|TRBJ2-1|TRBV19
CASSADRSSYNEQFF
>TRBD1|TRBJ1-5|TRBV6-5
CASNLDRVRQPQHF
>TRBD2|TRBJ2-2|TRBV6-4
CASSVLAGETGELFF
>-|TRBJ2-1|TRBV4-3
CASSQGRGSYNEQFF
>-|TRBJ2-7|TRBV4-2
CASSQEASTTYEQYF
>-|TRBJ1-1|TRBV6-5
CATLEGSLNTEAFF
>TRBD2|TRBJ2-1|TRBV7-6
CASSLSVGAGDYFGEQFF
>TRBD2|TRBJ2-7|TRBV7-2
CASSRQAGETEQYF
>-|TRBJ1-1|TRBV6-5
CASRQGYTEAFF
>TRBD1|TRBJ1-5|TRBV19
CASRGQGPNQPQHF
>TRBD2|TRBJ2-5|TRBV7-2
CASSLGLAPSNTQYF
>TRBD1|TRBJ2-1|TRBV5-1
CASSFGRGLMDEQFF
>-|TRBJ1-6|TRBV4-3
CASSQDRTEPLHF
>-|TRBJ2-1|TRBV7-9
CASSQFTGMMNNEQFF
>-|TRBJ2-7|TRBV10-3
CAIKGTQGPYEQYF
>-|TRBJ1-3|TRBV3-1/TRBV3-2
CASSQGQGTGNTIYF
>-|TRBJ2-1|TRBV10-3
CAISDNSGNEQFF
>TRBD1|TRBJ1-1|TRBV7-9
CASSLEGAGGNTEAFF
>TRBD1|TRBJ2-7|TRBV6-5
CASSAGQGGHEQYF
>-|TRBJ2-7|TRBV2
CASRTQKSYYEQYF
>TRBD1|TRBJ1-5|TRBV10-2
CASSENTGTGNQPQHF
>-|TRBJ2-5|TRBV28
CASRINSAGETQYF
>TRBD1|TRBJ2-7|TRBV5-5
CASSLQGGRIYEQYF
>TRBD1|TRBJ1-1|TRBV3-1/TRBV3-2
CASSPGQDRGAEAFF
>-|TRBJ1-6|TRBV5-6
CASSDYRVPNSPLHF
>TRBD1|TRBJ1-1|TRBV2
CASSGDRESGGTEAFF
>TRBD2|TRBJ2-1|TRBV5-4
CASSSGLAGGRDEQFF
>TRBD2|TRBJ2-1|TRBV10-3
CAIRTGTSGSNEQFF
>-|TRBJ1-2|TRBV29-1
CMGGEDNYGYTF
>TRBD2|TRBJ2-1|TRBV5-1
CASSFGTSGRARDEQFF
>TRBD1|TRBJ1-4|TRBV15
CATSHGLGGREKLFF
>-|TRBJ2-2|TRBV14
CASSQGDRPNTGELFF
>TRBD1|TRBJ2-5|TRBV5-1
CASSLDQGAKETQYF
>TRBD1|TRBJ2-7|TRBV27
CASSHRTTRQGSREQYF
>-|TRBJ1-2|TRBV12-5
CASGLVPGDGLYGYTF
>-|TRBJ2-7|TRBV6-2/TRBV6-3
CASSYRPEEQYF
>TRBD1|TRBJ2-7|TRBV4-3
CASSQGGMGQGYEQYF
>TRBD2|TRBJ2-5|TRBV7-8
CASSLRVTSGIRETQYF
>TRBD1|TRBJ2-2|TRBV5-4
CASSSTGGNTGELFF
>TRBD1|TRBJ1-5|TRBV18
CASSASDRSGNQPQHF
>TRBD2|TRBJ2-1|TRBV5-1
CASLGTSGRGEQFF
>-|TRBJ2-2|TRBV9
CASSPGLVLNTGELFF
>-|TRBJ1-1|TRBV20-1
CSASPTNTEAFF
>-|TRBJ2-7|TRBV7-2
CASSLSAGVFYEQYF
>-|TRBJ1-2|TRBV28
CASSSLPGHQSYGYTF
>TRBD1|TRBJ1-6|TRBV7-3
CASSVSTGSNSPLHF
>TRBD2|TRBJ2-1|TRBV29-1
CSVEVAASGSFLRVNEQFF